This T cell receptor (beta chain) was retrieved from a study of blood T cell repertoires in COVID-19. Study as a whole: The United States, Italy and Spain supplied acute and convalescent COVID-19 samples. The cDNA or gDNA used as material had been derived from T cells, B-cell-depleted T cells, or PBMCs.

The CDR3 spans 14 residues. V lost 6 bases and J lost 4; bases outside the gene matches: 6. CDR1 is ENHRY and CDR2 is SYGVKD in the germline V gene. Authors' methods: Amplified reference gene primers provided the basis for estimating nucleated cell counts. The method was immunoSEQ multiplex PCR; TCRdb's version includes in-frame clones alone and lacks a portion of them. V, J and clone size were drawn from that table, and D and trimming were deduced from the DNA. The table lists 40,000 to 45,000 clones, under 90% of them singletons, with roughly 21% in the top ten. Sample: peripheral blood. The chain has TRBV10-3 and TRBJ2-7, with 10 positions matching TRBD2. This TCR derives from a man between 45 and 60 years old with active COVID-19. The CDR3, as DNA: TGTGCCATCAGGCTAGCGGGAGAGGGGTACGAGCAGTACTTC. Protein: CAIRLAGEGYEQYF.